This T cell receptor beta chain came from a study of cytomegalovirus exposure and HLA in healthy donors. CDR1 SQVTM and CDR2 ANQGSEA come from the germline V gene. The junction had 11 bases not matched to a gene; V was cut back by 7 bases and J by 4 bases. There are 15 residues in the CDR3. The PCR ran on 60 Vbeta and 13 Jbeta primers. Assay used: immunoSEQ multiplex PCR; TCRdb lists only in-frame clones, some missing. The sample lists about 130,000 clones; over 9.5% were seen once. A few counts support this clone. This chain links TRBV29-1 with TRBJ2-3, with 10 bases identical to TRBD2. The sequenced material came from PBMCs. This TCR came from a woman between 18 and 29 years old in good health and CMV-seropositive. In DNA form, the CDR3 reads TGCAGCGGCGCGCGGCGACTAGCGGGTTCAGATACGCAGTATTTT. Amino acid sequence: CSGARRLAGSDTQYF.